Listed here are 27 T cell receptor beta chains from one sample, sequenced in a study of shared clonotypes between healthy human individuals. Using immunoSEQ multiplex PCR, the repertoire was profiled, and TCRdb retains in-frame clones only, with some absent. Among 300,000 to 400,000 clones, around 87% were seen once, and the ten largest hold 15% to 20%. The sample comprised memory CD8+ T cells sorted from blood. Specified subset: CD45RO+ cells pooled with CCR7-negative TemRA cells. All receptors derive from a man between 18 and 29 years old in good health.

The chain is built from TRBV27 and TRBJ1-5; 12 positions agree with TRBD1. This CDR3 comprises 18 residues. The germline CDR1 and CDR2 sequences are MNHEY and SMNVEV (reference sequence). Unmatched junction bases numbered 7, after V lost 4 bases and J lost 0 bases. The CDR3 loop reads CASSSGTGGAYSNQPQHF. DNA of the CDR3: TGTGCCAGCAGTTCTGGGACAGGGGGCGCGTATAGCAATCAGCCCCAGCATTTT.

CDR3 sequence (DNA): TGTGCCAGCAGCTTGGGGCTAACTAGCGGAAACTATGGCTACACCTTC. Amino acids: CASSLGLTSGNYGYTF. This chain uses TRBV5-4 with TRBJ1-2, with D hard to call. The CDR3 consists of 16 residues. Trimming took off 0 bases at V and 2 bases at J, with 14 bases between the two ends. The germline V gene has CDR1 SGHNT and CDR2 YYREEE (reference sequence).

This sequence joins TRBV19 and TRBJ2-2, with TRBD2 as a possible D gene (5 bases). Looked up from germline, CDR1 is LNHDA and CDR2 is SQIVND (reference sequence). This CDR3 contains 15 residues. The ends were cut back, 1 base at V and 0 bases at J, with 6 bases in the middle. The CDR3 is CASSIGGSNTGELFF. The CDR3 DNA follows: TGTGCCAGTAGTATAGGAGGGTCGAACACCGGGGAGCTGTTTTTT.

The gene calls are TRBV27 and TRBJ2-7; TRBD1 matches 8 bases. Per the germline V gene, CDR1 is MNHEY and CDR2 is SMNVEV (reference sequence). Losses at the gene ends were 8 bases for V and 2 bases for J; bases not matched to a gene: 5. The CDR3 loop spans 13 amino acids. CDR3 coding DNA: TGTGCCAGCTCCAGGACAGGGCCCTACGAGCAGTACTTC. This encodes CASSRTGPYEQYF.

This clone was counted only a few times. V is TRBV19 and J is TRBJ1-3; 9 nucleotides match TRBD1. V lost 3 bases to trimming and J lost 8 bases; unmatched junction nucleotides: 5. CDR1 and CDR2 (germline): LNHDA, SQIVND (reference sequence). The CDR3 extends over 14 amino acids. CDR3 bases: TGTGCCAGTAGTATTTGGACAGGGGAGGACACCATATATTTT. Its translation: CASSIWTGEDTIYF.

The J gene is TRBJ2-7, the V gene TRBV4-2; 7 nucleotides align to TRBD1. The CDR3 runs to 16 residues. V lost 3 bases and J lost 0; bases outside the gene matches: 8. CDR1 is LGHNA and CDR2 is YNFKEQ in the germline V gene. The CDR3 loop reads CASSHPGTVASYEQYF. Written as DNA, the CDR3 is TGTGCCAGCAGCCACCCCGGGACAGTCGCCTCCTACGAGCAGTACTTC.

V and J are TRBV5-6 and TRBJ2-4, with D unclear. Germline V gene sequence: CDR1 SGHDT, CDR2 YYEEEE. CDR3 size: 12 residues. V was shortened by 3 bases and J by 13 bases, with 14 bases between the two germline ends. This CDR3 is CASSYLTAGQYF. DNA of the CDR3: TGTGCCAGCAGCTACCTGACCGCAGGCCAGTACTTC.

The chain is built from TRBV4-1 and TRBJ2-7, with a weak D call TRBD2 (5 bases). Germline CDR1 and CDR2: MGHRA and YSYEKL. The CDR3 spans 15 residues. V was trimmed by 0 bases and J by 1 base, leaving 10 bases between them. CDR3 residues: CASSQELSGSYEQYF. In DNA form, the CDR3 reads TGCGCCAGCAGCCAAGAGTTGAGCGGATCCTACGAGCAGTACTTC.

The chain joins TRBV10-2 to TRBJ2-2; 11 nucleotides align to TRBD2. The CDR3 loop spans 16 amino acids. Germline V lookup: CDR1 WSHSY, CDR2 SAAADI. J lost 3 bases, V lost 2 bases, and 2 bases had no gene match. Written as DNA, the CDR3 is TGCGCCAGCAGTGAGACTAGCGGGGGTTACACCGGGGAGCTGTTTTTT. Its protein product is CASSETSGGYTGELFF.

The chain couples TRBV6-5 to TRBJ1-3; D gene uncertain. Germline CDR1 reads MNHEY; CDR2 reads SVGAGI. The CDR3 totals 15 residues. V was clipped by 6 bases and J by 0 bases, with 12 bases between them. The CDR3 nucleotides read TGTGCCAGCAGCAACCGTGGTAGCTCTGGAAACACCATATATTTT. This sequence encodes CASSNRGSSGNTIYF.

This clone has only one observation. V usage is TRBV28 and J usage is TRBJ2-1, with D possibly TRBD2 on 6 matching bases. This CDR3 has 17 amino acids. V lost 4 bases and J 3 bases, leaving 19 bases between the germline ends. Germline V gene lookup returns CDR1 MDHEN and CDR2 SYDVKM. The CDR3 reads CASSSYPGGAVYNEQFF. The CDR3 bases are TGTGCCAGCAGTTCCTATCCAGGCGGGGCCGTCTACAATGAGCAGTTCTTC.

This clone was seen only once. This chain uses TRBV9 with TRBJ2-3, with TRBD1 matching 9 bases. CDR1 is SGDLS, CDR2 YYNGEE, per germline. This CDR3 comprises 15 residues. V lost 2 bases to trimming and J lost 4 bases; unmatched junction nucleotides: 5. The DNA for the CDR3 is TGTGCCAGCAGCGTCGACAGGGGGGCCCCAGATACGCAGTATTTT. This translates into CASSVDRGAPDTQYF.

J is TRBJ1-4 and V is TRBV6-5; D unresolved. Trimming left V 2 bases short and J 0 bases short, with 10 bases between. The germline gives CDR1 MNHEY, CDR2 SVGAGI. This CDR3 region has 16 residues. The CDR3: CASSYGEEATNEKLFF. The CDR3, as DNA: TGTGCCAGCAGTTACGGGGAGGAAGCAACTAATGAAAAACTGTTTTTT.

This chain connects TRBV7-9 to TRBJ1-2, with D possibly TRBD1 on 5 matching bases. In germline, CDR1 is SEHNR, CDR2 FQNEAQ (reference sequence). Trimming removed 5 bases at V and 4 bases at J, with 14 bases between. The CDR3 covers 14 residues. This CDR3 reads CASSPGGEGYGYTF. The CDR3 nucleotides are TGTGCCAGCAGCCCCGGAGGGGAAGGCTATGGCTACACCTTC. Full variable domain (remainder filled in from reference TRBV7-9 and TRBJ1-2): DTGVSQNPRHKITKRGQNVTFRCDPISEHNRLYWYRQTLGQGPEFLTYFQNEAQLEKSRLLSDRFSAERPKGSFSTLEIQRTEQGDSAMYLCASSPGGEGYGYTFGSGTRLTVV.

The chain joins TRBV6-1 to TRBJ2-3; possible D gene TRBD2, 6 bases. This CDR3 contains 17 residues. V lost 1 base and J lost 0, with 14 bases in between. Germline lookup yields CDR1 MNHNS and CDR2 SASEGT. In DNA, the CDR3 is TGTGCCAGCAGTGAAGTAATCGGGGGTGCTAGCACAGATACGCAGTATTTT. Residues: CASSEVIGGASTDTQYF.

This clone has a handful of counts. The chain uses TRBV5-1 and TRBJ2-3, with D tentatively TRBD1 (5 bases). There are 15 residues in the CDR3. The V gene lost 0 bases and the J gene lost 0 bases, with 8 bases spanning the gap. The germline gives CDR1 SGHRS, CDR2 YFSETQ. The CDR3 DNA follows: TGCGCCAGCAGCTTGGAACAGGACAGCACAGATACGCAGTATTTT. It yields the protein CASSLEQDSTDTQYF.

The chain is built from TRBV27 and TRBJ2-7; D possibly corresponds to TRBD2 (6 bases). This CDR3 is built from 17 residues. V lost 1 base and J lost 2, with 18 bases in between. Germline CDR1 and CDR2: MNHEY and SMNVEV (reference sequence). The CDR3 here is CASSLLGGVAAPYEQYF. CDR3 sequence (DNA): TGTGCCAGCAGTTTATTAGGCGGGGTGGCAGCCCCCTACGAGCAGTACTTC.

This clone was found once. V usage is TRBV6-5 and J usage is TRBJ2-1, with D uncertain. CDR1 is MNHEY, CDR2 SVGAGI, per germline. This CDR3 comprises 11 residues. With 2 bases removed from V and 8 bases from J, the gap between germline ends came to 4 bases. The CDR3 region has the DNA TGTGCCAGCAGTTACGGCGATGAGCAGTTCTTC. Its protein is CASSYGDEQFF.

This chain links TRBV21-1 with TRBJ1-4. TRBV21-1 is an annotated pseudogene. The length of the CDR3 is 14 residues. This chain's CDR3 is CASRHRAENEKLFF. The CDR3 DNA is TGTGCCAGCAGACACCGGGCCGAAAATGAAAAACTGTTTTTT.

This clone was recorded only once. Other DNA sequences in the sample encode the same CDR3. The chain couples TRBV5-1 to TRBJ2-7; TRBD1 might be the D (5 bases). CDR1 and CDR2 from the germline V gene are SGHRS and YFSETQ. This CDR3 has 11 amino acids. Trimming stripped 7 bases from V and 4 bases from J, with 9 bases between. DNA of the CDR3: TGCGCCAGCTCGCCAGGGTACGAGCAGTACTTC. Its protein product is CASSPGYEQYF.

A few counts support this clone. In the same sample, other DNA sequences code for this CDR3. The chain joins TRBV28 to TRBJ2-7; D gene ambiguous. Trimming took 3 bases from V and 2 from J, leaving 5 bases between them. This CDR3 has 12 residues. Germline V gene data show CDR1 as MDHEN and CDR2 as SYDVKM. CDR3 amino acids: CASSLAPYEQYF. The CDR3 bases are TGTGCCAGCAGTTTGGCTCCCTACGAGCAGTACTTC.

This clone was observed a single time. The chain joins TRBV2 to TRBJ2-7; no firm D call. This CDR3 has 14 residues. The germline V gene has CDR1 SNHLY and CDR2 FYNNEI. V was trimmed by 3 bases and J by 2 bases, leaving 11 bases between them. The CDR3 DNA follows: TGTGCCAGCAGTGACCTCGGGCGTACCTACGAGCAGTACTTC. Translated: CASSDLGRTYEQYF.

This chain links TRBV4-1 with TRBJ2-7; D assignment may be TRBD1 or TRBD2 (6 bases each). The germline V and J ends were trimmed by 1 base and 4 bases, with 20 bases remaining between them. CDR1 MGHRA and CDR2 YSYEKL come from the germline V gene. This CDR3 spans 17 amino acids. The CDR3: CASSQGRGYAGGYEQYF. The CDR3 DNA is TGCGCCAGCAGCCAAGGCAGGGGATACGCCGGAGGGTACGAGCAGTACTTC.

This rearrangement joins TRBV19 to TRBJ2-2; D is uncertain. The CDR3 spans 13 residues. The germline CDR1 and CDR2 sequences are LNHDA and SQIVND (reference sequence). The ends were cut back, 1 base at V and 6 bases at J, with 6 bases in the middle. The CDR3 DNA sequence: TGTGCCAGTAGTATAGGGGTAGCCGGGGAGCTGTTTTTT. The encoded protein is CASSIGVAGELFF.

V is TRBV18 and J is TRBJ1-4; D is ambiguous. CDR3 size: 15 residues. Deletions cut 1 base from V and 4 bases from J, with 10 bases between. Germline V gene data show CDR1 as KGHSH and CDR2 as LQKENI. CDR3 residues: CASSPLSRINEKLFF. DNA of the CDR3: TGTGCCAGCTCACCACTGTCCCGGATTAATGAAAAACTGTTTTTT.

This clone has ten or more counts. The chain is built from TRBV6-1 and TRBJ1-2; D not certain. The CDR3 sequence is 13 residues long. V was pared by 6 bases and J by 5 bases, with 13 bases between. CDR1 is MNHNS, CDR2 SASEGT, per germline. As DNA, the CDR3 is TGTGCCAGCAGCCCCCCCGGGGATTATGGCTACACCTTC. This gives the protein CASSPPGDYGYTF.

The J gene is TRBJ1-1, the V gene TRBV11-2; 8 bases are shared with TRBD1. Germline V gene lookup returns CDR1 SGHAT and CDR2 FQNNGV. CDR3 length: 14 residues. V was clipped by 5 bases and J by 0 bases; unmatched bases: 2. CDR3 coding DNA: TGTGCCAGCAGCCGACAGGGGATGAACACTGAAGCTTTCTTT. Translating gives CASSRQGMNTEAFF.